This passage covers 9 T cell receptor beta chains from one sample sequenced in a study of tumor-infiltrating lymphocytes in localized non-small cell lung cancer. Clones were sequenced by immunoSEQ multiplex PCR, and TCRdb holds only the in-frame ones, with some missing. The profile shows 12,000 or so clones, 76% of them singletons. The sample comprised uninvolved lung tissue not adjacent to the tumor. Receptors were obtained from a human donor with non-small cell lung cancer.

The chain couples TRBV19 to TRBJ1-1; D is unresolved. Germline CDR1 is LNHDA and CDR2 is SQIVND (reference sequence). V lost 5 bases to trimming and J lost 2 bases, with 12 bases between them. The CDR3 spans 14 residues. As DNA, the CDR3 is TGTGCCAGTAGTGTGACTAGTCCCAACACTGAAGCTTTCTTT. Amino acid sequence: CASSVTSPNTEAFF.

The table lists this clone with a count of one. This chain connects TRBV2 to TRBJ1-2; D ambiguous. There are 11 residues in the CDR3. Germline CDR1 SNHLY, CDR2 FYNNEI. With 6 bases removed from V and 4 bases from J, the gap between germline ends came to 6 bases. CDR3 loop: CASRYSYGYTF. Written as DNA, the CDR3 is TGTGCCAGCAGGTACAGCTATGGCTACACCTTC.

The V and J genes are TRBV5-1 and TRBJ1-4, with D hard to call. V was clipped by 0 bases and J by 7 bases, with 4 bases between them. Germline CDR1 is SGHRS and CDR2 is YFSETQ. The CDR3 is 12 amino acids. The CDR3 DNA reads TGCGCCAGCAGCTTGGATAGTGAAAAACTGTTTTTT. Amino acid sequence: CASSLDSEKLFF.

The genes are TRBV2 and TRBJ1-5; D possibly corresponds to TRBD1 (5 bases). Trimming took 0 bases from V and 7 from J, leaving 13 bases between them. Germline V gene data show CDR1 as SNHLY and CDR2 as FYNNEI. The CDR3 length is 15 residues. CDR3 DNA: TGTGCCAGCAGTGAAGCGGGGGGGGGAAAACAGCCCCAGCATTTT. Its translation: CASSEAGGGKQPQHF.

This sequence joins TRBV14 and TRBJ2-3; D is unclear. V shed 4 bases and J shed 3 bases, with 8 bases lying between them. The CDR3 loop spans 13 amino acids. The germline V gene has CDR1 SGHDN and CDR2 FVKESK. CDR3 in amino acids: CASSRMTTDTQYF. CDR3 bases: TGTGCCAGCAGCCGGATGACTACAGATACGCAGTATTTT.

This clone was observed a few times. The genes are TRBV6-5 and TRBJ1-5; the D is unclear. CDR3 length: 13 amino acids. CDR1 MNHEY and CDR2 SVGAGI come from the germline V gene. Trimming stripped 4 bases from V and 7 bases from J, with 11 bases between. For the CDR3, the DNA is TGTGCCAGCAGTTTCCGTCGGAACCAGCCCCAGCATTTT. Amino acid sequence: CASSFRRNQPQHF.

The CDR3 is CASSSRAEAFF. In DNA, the CDR3 is TGTGCCAGCAGCTCCAGGGCTGAAGCTTTCTTT. The chain links TRBV7-9 to TRBJ1-1; TRBD1 is a possible D gene (5 bases). Trimming cost V 4 bases and J 6 bases, with 6 bases left between them. The CDR3 spans 11 residues. In germline, CDR1 is SEHNR, CDR2 FQNEAQ (reference sequence). Using reference TRBV7-9 and TRBJ1-1 for the parts outside the CDR3, the full variable domain is DTGVSQNPRHKITKRGQNVTFRCDPISEHNRLYWYRQTLGQGPEFLTYFQNEAQLEKSRLLSDRFSAERPKGSFSTLEIQRTEQGDSAMYLCASSSRAEAFFGQGTRLTVV.

The genes are TRBV4-2 and TRBJ1-2; 7 bases are a match to TRBD1. J lost 3 bases, V lost 0 bases, and 13 bases had no gene match. Germline V gene sequence: CDR1 LGHNA, CDR2 YNFKEQ. The CDR3 contains 18 residues. The CDR3 region is CASSQEKAGGRRYYGYTF. The CDR3, as DNA: TGTGCCAGCAGCCAAGAGAAGGCAGGGGGAAGGCGGTACTATGGCTACACCTTC.

J is TRBJ2-7 and V is TRBV5-6; tentative D call: TRBD2 (6 bases). Germline CDR1 SGHDT, CDR2 YYEEEE. The CDR3 is made up of 14 amino acids. The V gene lost 2 bases and the J gene lost 6 bases, with 15 bases spanning the gap. CDR3 nucleotides: TGTGCCAGCAGCTTTCGACTAGGGCTGGGCGAGCAGTACTTC. This encodes CASSFRLGLGEQYF.